This T cell receptor beta chain came from a study of blood T cell repertoires in COVID-19. Study at large: Material from acute and convalescent COVID-19 was sourced from the United States, Italy and Spain.

The CDR3 loop spans 14 amino acids. Germline V gene sequence: CDR1 MDHEN, CDR2 SYDVKM. The V and J ends lost 8 bases and 1 base, in that order; junction bases with no gene match: 5. Per the original data handling: By means of reference gene primer amplification, nucleated cell counts were estimated. The table came from immunoSEQ multiplex PCR; TCRdb's copy has only in-frame clones and leaves some out. The V and J calls and clone size come from that table; D and trimming were worked out from the DNA. Of about 480,000 clones in the sample, 87% were seen once. The cohort comprised adults aged about 18 to 100 years residing in approximately 22 US areas. Which cohort a participant joined came from the clinical history participants gave.

Sample: PBMCs or T cells enriched from blood (not recorded which). This clonotype was sampled from a woman between 18 and 29 years old with acute COVID-19. The V call is TRBV28, the J call TRBJ1-5, with 7 bases identical to TRBD1. The CDR3 loop reads CASEGAGSNQPQHF. DNA of the CDR3: TGTGCCAGCGAGGGGGCGGGGAGCAATCAGCCCCAGCATTTT.